This T cell receptor beta chain was retrieved from a study of blood T cell repertoires in COVID-19. Study in general: Samples came from the United States, Italy and Spain, spanning acute and convalescent COVID-19. T cells, B-cell-depleted T cells, or PBMCs supplied cDNA or gDNA.

In the source study's methods: Reference gene primers were amplified, and this amplification served to estimate nucleated cell counts. Assay used: immunoSEQ multiplex PCR; TCRdb lists only in-frame clones, some missing. The V and J calls and clone size come from that table; D and trimming were worked out from the DNA. The data hold roughly 200,000 clones, with 70% to 90% observed a single time. The CDR3 is made up of 13 amino acids. V gave up 6 bases and J gave up 1 base, with 10 bases separating them. Looked up from germline, CDR1 is MNHEY and CDR2 is SVGAGI. Sequenced material: peripheral blood. V usage is TRBV6-5 and J usage is TRBJ2-7; D remains ambiguous. This receptor was taken from a human donor with active or convalescent COVID-19. The donor label of this sample is uncertain. CDR3 DNA: TGTGCCAGCAGCACCCACTCTTCCTACGAGCAGTACTTC. Residues: CASSTHSSYEQYF.